The 20 T cell receptor beta chains in this list originate from one sample, sequenced in a study of blood T cell repertoires in COVID-19. Produced via immunoSEQ multiplex PCR; TCRdb's table is partial and in-frame only. The sample records around 60,000 clones, about three quarters being singletons. Specimen: peripheral blood. The receptor set was obtained from a man aged 30-40 years with COVID-19, enrolled during active disease.

The V call is TRBV19, the J call TRBJ2-2; a weak D match, TRBD2 (7 bases). Germline V gene lookup returns CDR1 LNHDA and CDR2 SQIVND (reference sequence). The CDR3 length is 15 residues. Trimming shortened V by 10 bases and J by 3 bases, and 18 bases separated the two germline ends. The CDR3 is CATTPQGRDTGELFF. The DNA of the CDR3 is TGTGCCACTACTCCTCAGGGGAGGGACACCGGGGAGCTGTTTTTT.

CDR3 region: CASSQGTGPSGELFF. The CDR3 nucleotides read TGTGCCAGCAGCCAAGGAACAGGGCCGAGTGGGGAGCTGTTTTTT. The V and J genes are TRBV3-1 (or the pseudogene TRBV3-2) and TRBJ2-2, with D tentatively TRBD1 (6 bases). Trimming removed 1 base at V and 8 bases at J, with 14 bases between. Germline CDR1 is LGHDT and CDR2 is YNNKEL (reference sequence). The CDR3 runs 15 residues.

The V and J genes are TRBV6-5 and TRBJ1-1; no clear D gene. From germline, CDR1 is MNHEY and CDR2 SVGAGI. The CDR3 is 11 residues long. The V gene lost 7 bases and the J gene lost 3 bases, with 6 bases spanning the gap. CDR3 region: CASILHTEAFF. CDR3 sequence (DNA): TGTGCCAGCATCCTCCACACTGAAGCTTTCTTT.

CDR3 bases: TGTGCCAGCAGGGGCCCCGGGAGGGGGACAGATACGCAGTATTTT. It yields the protein CASRGPGRGTDTQYF. V gene TRBV5-5 combines with J gene TRBJ2-3, with 8 bases aligning to TRBD2. This CDR3 contains 15 residues. The germline V gene encodes CDR1 SGHKS and CDR2 YYEKEE (reference sequence). Germline trimming cut 5 bases from V and 3 bases from J; bases unmatched to any gene: 8.

This rearrangement joins TRBV28 to TRBJ2-2, with 13 bases that match TRBD2. The CDR3 runs to 17 residues. Losses at the gene ends were 5 bases for V and 0 bases for J; bases not matched to a gene: 3. From germline, CDR1 is MDHEN and CDR2 SYDVKM. The DNA of the CDR3 is TGTGCCAGCAGTAGGACTAGCGGGGGACCGAACACCGGGGAGCTGTTTTTT. It yields the protein CASSRTSGGPNTGELFF.

This clone was counted only a few times. The chain combines TRBV7-8 with TRBJ2-5, with TRBD1 matching 12 bases. Germline CDR1 and CDR2: SGHVS and FQNEAQ. With V trimmed by 3 bases and J by 5 bases, 7 bases remained unmatched. This CDR3 spans 16 amino acids. CDR3 sequence reads: CASSLGGQGAGETQYF. In DNA, the CDR3 is TGTGCCAGCAGCTTGGGGGGACAGGGGGCAGGGGAGACCCAGTACTTC.

This chain joins TRBV6-5 and TRBJ2-7; 9 bases fit TRBD1. The germline CDR1 and CDR2 sequences are MNHEY and SVGAGI. V trimming: 5 bases; J trimming: 0 bases; junction bases outside the gene matches: 2. CDR3 length equals 14 residues. CDR3 DNA sequence: TGTGCCAGCAGTCTGGACAGGGGCTCCTACGAGCAGTACTTC. Residues: CASSLDRGSYEQYF.

V gene TRBV7-9 combines with J gene TRBJ1-2; possible D gene TRBD1, 6 bases. The CDR3 has 13 residues. Looked up from germline, CDR1 is SEHNR and CDR2 is FQNEAQ (reference sequence). Between the trimmed V and J ends, which lost 1 base and 7 bases, there was a span of 10 bases. The CDR3 loop is CASSLVQGRGYTF. The CDR3 region has the DNA TGTGCCAGCAGCTTAGTACAGGGCCGTGGCTACACCTTC.

The chain combines TRBV9 with TRBJ2-1; 13 bases agree with TRBD2. Germline V gives CDR1 SGDLS, CDR2 YYNGEE. This CDR3 contains 17 residues. Trimming removed 3 bases from V and 2 bases from J; junction bases left unmatched: 5. The DNA of the CDR3 is TGTGCCAGCAGCGACAGGACTAGCGGGAGCACCTACAATGAGCAGTTCTTC. It codes for CASSDRTSGSTYNEQFF.

DNA for the CDR3: TGTGCCTGGAGTGTACAGGCAGGGGGCTGGGGGGAGCAGTACTTC. Its translation: CAWSVQAGGWGEQYF. The rearrangement uses TRBV30 and TRBJ2-7, with 8 bases fitting TRBD1. V lost 0 bases and J lost 7; bases outside the gene matches: 11. Germline CDR1 is GTSNPN and CDR2 is SVGIG (reference sequence). The CDR3 contains 15 residues.

The table lists this clone with a few counts. The gene calls are TRBV7-9 and TRBJ1-2; D ambiguous. From germline, CDR1 is SEHNR and CDR2 FQNEAQ (reference sequence). Trimming removed 5 bases at V and 6 bases at J, with 10 bases between. The CDR3 is made up of 12 amino acids. CDR3 coding DNA: TGTGCCAGCAGCGTAACAGAAGATGGCTACACCTTC. It is translated as CASSVTEDGYTF.

The chain has TRBV5-1 and TRBJ2-6, with a possible D match to TRBD1 (6 bases). Germline CDR1 and CDR2: SGHRS and YFSETQ. The germline V and J ends were trimmed by 0 bases and 0 bases, with 19 bases remaining between them. The CDR3 covers 20 residues. The CDR3 DNA reads as TGCGCCAGCAGCTTGGCCAACTTGGACAGATTCTCCTCTGGGGCCAACGTCCTGACTTTC. It encodes CASSLANLDRFSSGANVLTF.

The chain uses TRBV3-1 (or the pseudogene TRBV3-2) and TRBJ2-7; D is possibly TRBD2 (6 bases). The V end lost 0 bases, the J end lost 2 bases, and 8 bases lay between the germline ends. CDR3 size: 14 residues. CDR1 is LGHDT and CDR2 is YNNKEL in the germline V gene (reference sequence). CDR3 loop: CASSQEGGTYEQYF. CDR3 DNA sequence: TGTGCCAGCAGCCAAGAGGGCGGGACCTACGAGCAGTACTTC.

J is TRBJ2-1 and V is TRBV10-1; 14 nucleotides line up with TRBD2. Germline assignment: CDR1 WNHNN and CDR2 SYGVQD (reference sequence). V was clipped by 0 bases and J by 2 bases; unmatched bases: 6. This CDR3 has 19 amino acids. The CDR3 DNA reads TGCGCCAGCAGTGAGTCGGGACTAGCGGGAGAAGGACCCTACAATGAGCAGTTCTTC. This sequence encodes CASSESGLAGEGPYNEQFF.

The chain employs TRBV2 and TRBJ2-3, with 11 positions matching TRBD2. V lost 5 bases to trimming and J lost 6 bases; unmatched junction nucleotides: 4. The CDR3 is 14 residues long. The germline V gene has CDR1 SNHLY and CDR2 FYNNEI. CDR3 DNA sequence: TGTGCCAGCAGTATAGCGGGGGGGCAGGATACGCAGTATTTT. Protein: CASSIAGGQDTQYF.

The CDR3, as DNA: TGTGCTATTAACAGGGGGTACGTTGGCTACACCTTC. It is translated as CAINRGYVGYTF. This chain joins TRBV12-5 and TRBJ1-2; 8 bases line up with TRBD1. This CDR3 spans 12 amino acids. V shed 10 bases and J 7 bases; nucleotides not matched to a gene: 8. Germline-derived CDR1 and CDR2 are LGHNT and FRNRAP.

The chain combines TRBV19 with TRBJ2-1, with 11 bases lining up with TRBD2. Per the germline V gene, CDR1 is LNHDA and CDR2 is SQIVND (reference sequence). Trimming took 5 bases from V and 3 from J; bases not matched to a gene: 6. The CDR3 length is 16 residues. CDR3 amino acids: CASSHLTSGVYNEQFF. The CDR3 nucleotides are TGTGCCAGTAGTCATCTGACTAGCGGGGTCTACAATGAGCAGTTCTTC.

The chain carries TRBV6-5 and TRBJ2-1; D is possibly TRBD2 (6 bases). V was trimmed by 5 bases and J by 4 bases, leaving 12 bases between them. From germline, CDR1 is MNHEY and CDR2 SVGAGI. This CDR3 region has 14 residues. The CDR3: CASSPGGPYNEQFF. CDR3 bases: TGTGCCAGCAGTCCCGGGGGACCTTACAATGAGCAGTTCTTC.

The chain has TRBV25-1 and TRBJ1-4; D gene unclear. The CDR3 is 18 residues long. Germline V gene data show CDR1 as MGHDK and CDR2 as SYGVNS. V was pared by 2 bases and J by 4 bases, with 20 bases between. In DNA form, the CDR3 reads TGTGCCAGCAGTGAAAGCGGCAGTTCAACGTGGGGTAATGAAAAACTGTTTTTT. This gives the protein CASSESGSSTWGNEKLFF.

V gene TRBV27 combines with J gene TRBJ1-6, with unresolved D. Trimming took off 3 bases at V and 6 bases at J, with 3 bases between the two ends. The CDR3 is 12 residues long. Germline assignment: CDR1 MNHEY and CDR2 SMNVEV (reference sequence). CDR3 nucleotide sequence: TGTGCCAGCAGTTTCATTAATTCACCCCTCCACTTT. It specifies CASSFINSPLHF.